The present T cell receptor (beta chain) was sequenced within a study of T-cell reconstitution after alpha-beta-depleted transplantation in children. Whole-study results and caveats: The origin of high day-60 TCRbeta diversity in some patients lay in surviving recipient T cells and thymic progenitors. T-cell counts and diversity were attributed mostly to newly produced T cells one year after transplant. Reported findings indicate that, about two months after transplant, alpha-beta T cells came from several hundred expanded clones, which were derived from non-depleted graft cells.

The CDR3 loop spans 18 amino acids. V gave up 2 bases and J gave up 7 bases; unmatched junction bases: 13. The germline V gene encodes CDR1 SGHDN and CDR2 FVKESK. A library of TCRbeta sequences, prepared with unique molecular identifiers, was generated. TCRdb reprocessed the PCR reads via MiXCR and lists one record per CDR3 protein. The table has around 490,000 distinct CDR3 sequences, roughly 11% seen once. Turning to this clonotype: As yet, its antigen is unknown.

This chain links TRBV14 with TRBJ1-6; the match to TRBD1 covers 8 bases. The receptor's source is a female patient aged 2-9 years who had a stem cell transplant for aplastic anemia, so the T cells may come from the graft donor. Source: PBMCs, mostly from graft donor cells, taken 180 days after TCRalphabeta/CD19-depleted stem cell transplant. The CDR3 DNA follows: TGTGCCAGCAGCCAAAGCCCACCCTGGACAGGGCAGAATTCACCCCTCCACTTT. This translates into CASSQSPPWTGQNSPLHF.